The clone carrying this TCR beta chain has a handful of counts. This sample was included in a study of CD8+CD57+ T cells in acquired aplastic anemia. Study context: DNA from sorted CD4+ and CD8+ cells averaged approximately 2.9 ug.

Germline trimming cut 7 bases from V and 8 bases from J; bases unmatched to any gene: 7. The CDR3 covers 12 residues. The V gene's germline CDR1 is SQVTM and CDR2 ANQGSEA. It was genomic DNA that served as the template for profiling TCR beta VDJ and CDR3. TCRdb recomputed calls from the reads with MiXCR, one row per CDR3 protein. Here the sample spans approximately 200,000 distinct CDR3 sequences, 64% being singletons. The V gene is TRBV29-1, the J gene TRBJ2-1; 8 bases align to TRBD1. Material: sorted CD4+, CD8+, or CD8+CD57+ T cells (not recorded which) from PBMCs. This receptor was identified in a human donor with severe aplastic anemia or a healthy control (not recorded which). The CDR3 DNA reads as TGCAGCGCAGACAGGGGTCGGGATGAGCAGTTCTTC. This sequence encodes CSADRGRDEQFF.